This note documents a single TCR beta chain sequence. Its antigen specificity is not known. No base-level quality is on record; no much larger clone is a single base apart. The sample originates from a study of T cell changes during pregnancy in multiple sclerosis (dated by TCRdb to the late 2010s). General notes on the study: In women with multiple sclerosis, the researchers looked at how the T cell repertoire shifted as pregnancy progressed.

Library prep was done by the immunoSEQ multiplex PCR assay. Drawn from immuneACCESS, this table holds only the in-frame rearrangements with V and J called that TCRdb kept. Clones are partly lost; checked studies trace under half to an unresolved V gene and leave the rest unexplained. Across this sample there are approximately 65,000 clones, with roughly nine tenths seen only once. The ten largest clonotypes hold about 0.76% of the sample. This receptor was obtained from a female donor with multiple sclerosis, enrolled in a pregnancy study. The sample was CD4+ T cells from peripheral blood mononuclear cells, taken in the first trimester of pregnancy.

The nucleotides are TGTGCCAGCAGGGGAGACAGGGGTTTCGGGACAGATACGCAGTATTTT. Its protein reads: CASRGDRGFGTDTQYF. This sequence uses TRBV25-1 and TRBJ2-3; the central 8 bases match TRBD1. The CDR3 covers 16 residues, taking in both the cysteine and the phenylalanine. Just CDR3 DNA is preserved here, 48 bases in frame from base 1. The germline V gene yields MGHDK for CDR1 and SYGVNS for CDR2. V has 6 bases trimmed and J has 3 bases trimmed; junction bases matching no gene number 11.